The 12 T cell receptor beta chains reported below all come from one sample, sequenced in a study of shared clonotypes between healthy human individuals. Clones were read by immunoSEQ multiplex PCR, and TCRdb kept only the in-frame ones, dropping some. The sample records roughly 1,000,000 clones, 75% to 80% being singletons. Sequenced input: memory CD4+ T cells from PBMCs. Subset meaning: CD45RA-negative fraction. The receptors shown here come from a man younger than 30 in good health. Some clones in this sample may be carry-over from other donors' samples.

V and J are TRBV5-1 and TRBJ2-2; maybe TRBD1 (6 bases). V was cut by 4 bases and J by 3 bases, with 13 bases left in between. Germline lookup yields CDR1 SGHRS and CDR2 YFSETQ. The CDR3 has 15 residues. The CDR3 is CASSPSRQDTGELFF. CDR3 nucleotide sequence: TGCGCCAGCAGCCCGTCCCGACAGGACACCGGGGAGCTGTTTTTT.

About this clone: Other DNA sequences of this sample code for an identical CDR3. The chain joins TRBV19 to TRBJ1-5, with D hard to call. With 3 bases removed from V and 3 bases from J, the gap between germline ends came to 12 bases. CDR1 is LNHDA and CDR2 is SQIVND in the germline V gene (reference sequence). The CDR3 length is 15 residues. CDR3 in DNA: TGTGCCAGTAGTATCCCTGACGGATACAATCAGCCCCAGCATTTT. Its protein is CASSIPDGYNQPQHF.

Points on this clone: A much more abundant neighbour one base away suggests this may be a read error. The J gene is TRBJ1-5, the V gene TRBV6-1; D uncertain. Germline CDR1 MNHNS, CDR2 SASEGT. The length of the CDR3 is 12 residues. This chain's CDR3 is CVSSEDNQPQHF. CDR3 in DNA: TGTGTCAGCAGTGAGGACAATCAGCCCCAGCATTTT.

V gene TRBV11-2 combines with J gene TRBJ2-7; 9 nucleotides line up with TRBD2. The length of the CDR3 is 15 residues. From germline, CDR1 is SGHAT and CDR2 FQNNGV. Trimming at V came to 3 bases and at J to 4 bases, leaving 7 bases not matched to a gene. For the CDR3, the DNA is TGTGCCAGCAGCTTCACCGCGGGAGGGGTTTACGAGCAGTACTTC. Translated, it gives CASSFTAGGVYEQYF.

This clone was observed at least ten times. This sequence joins TRBV6-6 and TRBJ2-3; TRBD1 aligns across 11 bases. Germline V lookup: CDR1 MNHNY, CDR2 SVGAGI (reference sequence). With 8 bases clipped from V and 3 bases from J, the junction kept 4 bases outside the gene matches. The CDR3 runs 14 residues. The CDR3 loop is CASARDRGTDTQYF. CDR3 sequence (DNA): TGTGCCAGCGCTAGGGACAGGGGGACAGATACGCAGTATTTT.

This clone was picked up one time. This could be a read error, since a much larger clone is one nucleotide away. The sample has other DNA sequences that encode this CDR3 too. The chain uses TRBV5-6 and TRBJ2-3, with no clear D. This CDR3 contains 12 residues. Trimming stripped 4 bases from V and 0 bases from J, with 3 bases between. CDR1 and CDR2 (germline): SGHDT, YYEEEE. CDR3 sequence reads: CASSPSTDTQYF. The CDR3 DNA follows: TGTGCCAGCAGCCCTAGCACAGATACGCAGTATTTT. The entire variable domain, with the rest obtained from reference TRBV5-6 and TRBJ2-3, is as follows: DAGVTQSPTHLIKTRGQQVTLRCSPKSGHDTVSWYQQALGQGPQFIFQYYEEEERQRGNFPDRFSGHQFPNYSSELNVNALLLGDSALYLCASSPSTDTQYFGPGTRLTVL.

The chain employs TRBV5-4 and TRBJ1-5; no clear D. Trimming pared 4 bases from V and 1 base from J, leaving 9 bases between. Per the germline V gene, CDR1 is SGHNT and CDR2 is YYREEE (reference sequence). The CDR3 has 14 residues. Written as DNA, the CDR3 is TGTGCCAGCAGCGATCGAGGAAGCAATCAGCCCCAGCATTTT. This codes for CASSDRGSNQPQHF.

The V call is TRBV18, the J call TRBJ2-5, with 11 bases identical to TRBD1. The germline CDR1 and CDR2 sequences are KGHSH and LQKENI. The CDR3 sequence is 16 residues long. V was pared by 1 base and J by 5 bases, with 6 bases of the junction left unmatched. The CDR3 DNA reads as TGTGCCAGCTCACCACTGGGGACAGGGGGTCACGAGACCCAGTACTTC. It encodes CASSPLGTGGHETQYF.

The rearrangement joins TRBV2 to TRBJ1-1, with D tentatively TRBD1 (5 bases). Per germline, CDR1 SNHLY and CDR2 FYNNEI. Trimming removed 6 bases at V and 2 bases at J, with 16 bases between. CDR3 size: 15 residues. CDR3 nucleotides: TGTGCCAGCAGGCCTGGGGGACGGACTAACACTGAAGCTTTCTTT. Protein sequence: CASRPGGRTNTEAFF.

As to this clone: Possible read error: a much larger clone is one base away. This sample includes further DNA sequences coding for the same CDR3. The J gene is TRBJ2-5, the V gene TRBV7-2, with D unresolved. The CDR3 loop spans 12 amino acids. The germline gives CDR1 SGHTA, CDR2 FQGNSA. V was pared by 3 bases and J by 1 base, with 3 bases between. The CDR3 DNA follows: TGTGCCAGCAGCTTTGGCCAAGAGACCCAGTACTTC. Translated, it gives CASSFGQETQYF.

This clone has more than one count but fewer than ten. The chain carries TRBV5-1 and TRBJ2-5, with TRBD2 matching over 9 bases. Germline V gene data show CDR1 as SGHRS and CDR2 as YFSETQ. V trimming: 4 bases; J trimming: 2 bases; junction bases outside the gene matches: 6. CDR3 length equals 15 residues. CDR3 in DNA: TGCGCCAGCAGCGTAATAGCGGGAGAACAAGAGACCCAGTACTTC. Amino acids: CASSVIAGEQETQYF.

The table lists this clone with many counts. This chain links TRBV28 with TRBJ2-7; D gene unclear. Deletions cut 3 bases from V and 2 bases from J, with 11 bases between. The CDR3 has 14 amino acids. CDR1 is MDHEN and CDR2 is SYDVKM in the germline V gene. CDR3 coding DNA: TGTGCCAGCAGTTTGGGCGTTATCACCTACGAGCAGTACTTC. Amino acid sequence: CASSLGVITYEQYF.